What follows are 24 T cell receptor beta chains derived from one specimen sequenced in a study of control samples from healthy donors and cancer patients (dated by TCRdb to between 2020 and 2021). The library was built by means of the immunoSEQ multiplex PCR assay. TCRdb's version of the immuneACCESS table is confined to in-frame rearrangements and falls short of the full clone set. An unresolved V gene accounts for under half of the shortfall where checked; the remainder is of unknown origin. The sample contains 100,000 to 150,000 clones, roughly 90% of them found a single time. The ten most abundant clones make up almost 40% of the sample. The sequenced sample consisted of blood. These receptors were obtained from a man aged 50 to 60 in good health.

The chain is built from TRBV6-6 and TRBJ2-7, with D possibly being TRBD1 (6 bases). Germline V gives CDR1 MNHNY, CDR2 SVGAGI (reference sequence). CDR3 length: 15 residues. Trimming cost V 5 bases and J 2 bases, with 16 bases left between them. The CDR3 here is CASSTPGAQTYEQYF. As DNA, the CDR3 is TGTGCCAGCAGTACCCCAGGGGCCCAGACCTACGAGCAGTACTTC.

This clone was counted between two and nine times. The CDR3 region is CASSYSGRSGYTF. The CDR3 nucleotides are TGTGCCAGTAGTTACTCCGGGAGGAGTGGCTACACCTTC. The chain recombines TRBV19 with TRBJ1-2; D gene ambiguous. The germline CDR1 and CDR2 sequences are LNHDA and SQIVND (reference sequence). V shed 5 bases and J shed 7 bases, with 14 bases lying between them. This CDR3 spans 13 amino acids. The whole variable domain, filled in from reference TRBV19 and TRBJ1-2, reads DGGITQSPKYLFRKEGQNVTLSCEQNLNHDAMYWYRQDPGQGLRLIYYSQIVNDFQKGDIAEGYSVSREKKESFPLTVTSAQKNPTAFYLCASSYSGRSGYTFGSGTRLTVV.

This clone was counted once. The CDR3: CASSLSRQGFSGNTIYF. In nucleotides, the CDR3 is TGTGCCAGCAGCTTATCCCGACAGGGCTTCTCTGGAAACACCATATATTTT. This rearrangement joins TRBV7-2 to TRBJ1-3; TRBD1 agrees at 7 bases. This CDR3 spans 17 amino acids. Unmatched junction bases numbered 7, after V lost 2 bases and J lost 0 bases. From germline, CDR1 is SGHTA and CDR2 FQGNSA.

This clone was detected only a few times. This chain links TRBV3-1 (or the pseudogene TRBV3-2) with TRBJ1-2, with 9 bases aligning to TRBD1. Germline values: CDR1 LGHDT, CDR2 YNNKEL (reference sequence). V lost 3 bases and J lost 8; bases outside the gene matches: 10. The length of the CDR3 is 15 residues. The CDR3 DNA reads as TGTGCCAGCAGCCAGGCCGGGACAGGGAGTTTCGGCTACACCTTC. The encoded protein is CASSQAGTGSFGYTF.

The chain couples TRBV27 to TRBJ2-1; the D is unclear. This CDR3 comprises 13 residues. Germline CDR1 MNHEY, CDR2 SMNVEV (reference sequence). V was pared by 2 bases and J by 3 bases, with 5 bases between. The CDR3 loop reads CASSLQNYNEQFF. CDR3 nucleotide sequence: TGTGCCAGCAGTTTACAAAACTACAATGAGCAGTTCTTC.

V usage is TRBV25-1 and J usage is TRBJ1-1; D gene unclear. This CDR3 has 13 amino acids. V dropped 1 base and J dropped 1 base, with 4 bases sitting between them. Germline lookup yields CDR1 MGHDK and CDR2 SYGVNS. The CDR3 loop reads CASSESGNTEAFF. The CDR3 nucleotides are TGTGCCAGCAGTGAATCAGGGAACACTGAAGCTTTCTTT.

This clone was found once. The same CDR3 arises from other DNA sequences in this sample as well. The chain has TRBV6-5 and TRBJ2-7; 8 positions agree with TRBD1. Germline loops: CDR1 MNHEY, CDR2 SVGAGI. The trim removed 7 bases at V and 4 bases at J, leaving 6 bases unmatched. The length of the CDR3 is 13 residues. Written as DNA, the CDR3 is TGTGCCAGCACCGCGACAGGGGTATACGAGCAGTACTTC. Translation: CASTATGVYEQYF.

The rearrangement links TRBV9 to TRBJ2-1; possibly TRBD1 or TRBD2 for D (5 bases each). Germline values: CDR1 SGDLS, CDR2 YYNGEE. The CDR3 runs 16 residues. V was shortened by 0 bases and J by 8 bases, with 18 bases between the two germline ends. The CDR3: CASSVGGAALSHEQFF. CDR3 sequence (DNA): TGTGCCAGCAGCGTAGGAGGGGCAGCCCTGTCTCATGAGCAGTTCTTC.

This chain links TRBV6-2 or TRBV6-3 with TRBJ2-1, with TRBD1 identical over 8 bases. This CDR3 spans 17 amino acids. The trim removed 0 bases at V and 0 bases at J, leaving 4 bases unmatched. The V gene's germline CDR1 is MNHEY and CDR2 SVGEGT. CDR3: CASSYSGTGSSYNEQFF. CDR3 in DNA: TGTGCCAGCAGTTACTCCGGGACAGGAAGCTCCTACAATGAGCAGTTCTTC.

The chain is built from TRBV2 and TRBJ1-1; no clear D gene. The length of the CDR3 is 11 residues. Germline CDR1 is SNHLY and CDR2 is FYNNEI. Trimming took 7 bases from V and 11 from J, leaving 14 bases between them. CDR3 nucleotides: TGTGCCAGCAACATAGCTGGTGGGGCTTTCTTT. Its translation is CASNIAGGAFF.

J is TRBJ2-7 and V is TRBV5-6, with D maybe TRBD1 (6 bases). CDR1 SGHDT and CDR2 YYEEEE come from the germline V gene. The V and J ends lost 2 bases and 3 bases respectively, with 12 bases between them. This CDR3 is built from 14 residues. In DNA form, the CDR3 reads TGTGCCAGCAGCTTTTCAGGGGAATTCTACGAGCAGTACTTC. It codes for CASSFSGEFYEQYF.

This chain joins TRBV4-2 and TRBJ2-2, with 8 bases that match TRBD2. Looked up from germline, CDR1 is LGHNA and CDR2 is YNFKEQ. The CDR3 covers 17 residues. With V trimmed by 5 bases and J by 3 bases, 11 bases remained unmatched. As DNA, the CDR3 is TGTGCCAGCAGCGAGGGAACGGGGGGGCCTTACACCGGGGAGCTGTTTTTT. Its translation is CASSEGTGGPYTGELFF.

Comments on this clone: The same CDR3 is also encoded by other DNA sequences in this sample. CDR3 coding DNA: TGTGCCACCAGTGACCCGGGGAGGAATGAGCAGTTCTTC. Translating it yields CATSDPGRNEQFF. The chain has TRBV24-1 and TRBJ2-1; tentatively, D is TRBD2 (6 bases). Germline loops: CDR1 KGHDR, CDR2 SFDVKD. V lost 4 bases and J 7 bases, leaving 10 bases between the germline ends. The CDR3 runs to 13 residues.

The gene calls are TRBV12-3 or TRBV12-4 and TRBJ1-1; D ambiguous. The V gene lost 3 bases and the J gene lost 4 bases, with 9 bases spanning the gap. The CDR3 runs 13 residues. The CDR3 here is CASSFRWGTEAFF. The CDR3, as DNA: TGTGCCAGCAGTTTTAGATGGGGCACTGAAGCTTTCTTT.

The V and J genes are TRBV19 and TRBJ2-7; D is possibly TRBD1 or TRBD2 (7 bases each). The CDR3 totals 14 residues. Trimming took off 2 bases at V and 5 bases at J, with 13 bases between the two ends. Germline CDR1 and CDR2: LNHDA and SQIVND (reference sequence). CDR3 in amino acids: CASSIWGGGDEQYF. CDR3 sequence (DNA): TGTGCCAGTAGTATATGGGGAGGGGGCGACGAGCAGTACTTC.

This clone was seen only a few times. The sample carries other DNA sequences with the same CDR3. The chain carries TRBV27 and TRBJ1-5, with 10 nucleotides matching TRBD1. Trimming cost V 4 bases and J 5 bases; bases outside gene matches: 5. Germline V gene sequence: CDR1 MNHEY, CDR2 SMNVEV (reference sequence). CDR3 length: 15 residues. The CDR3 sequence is CASSSLGTGDQPQHF. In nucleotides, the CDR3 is TGTGCCAGCAGTTCGCTAGGGACAGGGGATCAGCCCCAGCATTTT.

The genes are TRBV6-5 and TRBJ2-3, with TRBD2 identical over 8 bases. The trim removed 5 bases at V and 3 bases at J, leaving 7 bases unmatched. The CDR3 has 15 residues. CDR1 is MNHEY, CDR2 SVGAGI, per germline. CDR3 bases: TGTGCCAGCAGTAAACGGGGGGGGACGACAGATACGCAGTATTTT. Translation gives CASSKRGGTTDTQYF.

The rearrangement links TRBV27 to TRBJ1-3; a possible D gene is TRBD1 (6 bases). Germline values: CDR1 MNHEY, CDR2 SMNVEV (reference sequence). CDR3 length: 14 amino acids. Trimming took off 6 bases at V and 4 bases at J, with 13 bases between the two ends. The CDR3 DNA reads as TGTGCCAGCAGCCCGGGGGCGGAAGGAAACACCATATATTTT. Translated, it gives CASSPGAEGNTIYF.

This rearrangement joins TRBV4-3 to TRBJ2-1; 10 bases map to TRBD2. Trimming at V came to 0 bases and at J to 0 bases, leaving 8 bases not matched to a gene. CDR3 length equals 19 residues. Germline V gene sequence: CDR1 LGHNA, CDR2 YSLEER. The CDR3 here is CASSQDSAGGPGSYNEQFF. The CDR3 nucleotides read TGCGCCAGCAGCCAAGATTCAGCGGGGGGGCCTGGCTCCTACAATGAGCAGTTCTTC.

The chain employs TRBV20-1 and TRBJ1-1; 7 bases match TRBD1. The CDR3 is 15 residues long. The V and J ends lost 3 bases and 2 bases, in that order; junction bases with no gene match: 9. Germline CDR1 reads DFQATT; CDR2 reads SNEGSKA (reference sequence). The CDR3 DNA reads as TGCAGTGCTAGTAGTGCACAGGGGAAAAACACTGAAGCTTTCTTT. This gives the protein CSASSAQGKNTEAFF.

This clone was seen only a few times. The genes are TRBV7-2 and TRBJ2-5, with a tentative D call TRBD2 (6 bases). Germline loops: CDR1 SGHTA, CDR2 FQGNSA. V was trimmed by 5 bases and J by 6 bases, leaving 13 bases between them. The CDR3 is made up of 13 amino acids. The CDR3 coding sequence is TGTGCCAGCAGCGCGGGATCTGGGAAGACCCAGTACTTC. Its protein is CASSAGSGKTQYF.

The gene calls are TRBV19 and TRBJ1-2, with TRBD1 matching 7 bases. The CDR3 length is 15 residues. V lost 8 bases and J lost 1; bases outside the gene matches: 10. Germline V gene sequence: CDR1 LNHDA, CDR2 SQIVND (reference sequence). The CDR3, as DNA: TGTGCCAGTGTTAACAGGGGCAGATTTAACTATGGCTACACCTTC. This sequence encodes CASVNRGRFNYGYTF.

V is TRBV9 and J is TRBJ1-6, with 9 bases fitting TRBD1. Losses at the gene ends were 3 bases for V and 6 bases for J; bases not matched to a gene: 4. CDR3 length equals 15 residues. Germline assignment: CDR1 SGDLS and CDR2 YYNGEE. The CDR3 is CASSGRQGGNSPLHF. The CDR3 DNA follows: TGTGCCAGCAGCGGGCGACAGGGGGGTAATTCACCCCTCCACTTT.

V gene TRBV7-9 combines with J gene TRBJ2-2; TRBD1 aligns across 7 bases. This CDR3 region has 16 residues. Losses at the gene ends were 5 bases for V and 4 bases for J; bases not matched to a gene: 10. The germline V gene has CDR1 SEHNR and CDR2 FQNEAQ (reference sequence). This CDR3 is CASSPPGRGSTGELFF. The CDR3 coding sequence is TGTGCCAGCAGCCCCCCCGGCAGGGGGAGCACCGGGGAGCTGTTTTTT.